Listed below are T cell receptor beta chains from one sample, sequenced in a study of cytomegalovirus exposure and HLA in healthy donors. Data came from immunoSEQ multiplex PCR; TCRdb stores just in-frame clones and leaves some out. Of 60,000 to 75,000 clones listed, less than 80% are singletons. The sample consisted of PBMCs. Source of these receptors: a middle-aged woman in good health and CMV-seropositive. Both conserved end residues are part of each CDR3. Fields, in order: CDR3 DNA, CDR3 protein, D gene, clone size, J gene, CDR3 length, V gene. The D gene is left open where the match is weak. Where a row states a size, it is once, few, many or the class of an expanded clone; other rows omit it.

TGTGCCAGCACCCTAGATATGAACACTGAAGCTTTCTTT | CASTLDMNTEAFF | . | . | TRBJ1-1 | 13 | TRBV9
TGTGCCAGCAGCTTGAAGGGACAGCTTTACAATGAGCAGTTCTTC | CASSLKGQLYNEQFF | TRBD1 | . | TRBJ2-1 | 15 | TRBV5-6
TGTGCCAGCAGAAACACGAGACAGGGAGGCCAAGAGACCCAGTACTTC | CASRNTRQGGQETQYF | . | . | TRBJ2-5 | 16 | TRBV6-6
TGTGCCGTGCGGGACAGGCACTACGAGCAGTACTTC | CAVRDRHYEQYF | TRBD1 | . | TRBJ2-7 | 12 | TRBV10-3
TGTGCCAGCAGTTATCGGGGAGGGGAGAATTCACCCCTCCACTTT | CASSYRGGENSPLHF | . | few | TRBJ1-6 | 15 | TRBV6-5
TGCGCCAGCAGCCAAGTTACCGGAGAAGCCAATGAGCAGTTCTTC | CASSQVTGEANEQFF | . | . | TRBJ2-1 | 15 | TRBV4-1
TGCGCCAGCAGCTTGAGGGGGACGGCGGAGACCCAGTACTTC | CASSLRGTAETQYF | . | few | TRBJ2-5 | 14 | TRBV5-1
TGTGCCAGTAGTAGGGGCTGGCGTGAAGCTTTCTTT | CASSRGWREAFF | . | . | TRBJ1-1 | 12 | TRBV19
TGTGCCAGCAGCGTAGGCACAGGGTGGTCCGGGGAGCTGTTTTTT | CASSVGTGWSGELFF | . | . | TRBJ2-2 | 15 | TRBV9
TGTGCCAGCAGTTACTCTGCAGGTTTTAGCACAGATACGCAGTATTTT | CASSYSAGFSTDTQYF | . | . | TRBJ2-3 | 16 | TRBV6-6
TGTGCCAGCAGCATGGGACAGGGAGAGACCCAGTACTTC | CASSMGQGETQYF | TRBD1 | . | TRBJ2-5 | 13 | TRBV5-6
TGTGCCAGCAGCTTGTATGCACTTAGCTCCTACGAGCAGTACTTC | CASSLYALSSYEQYF | . | once | TRBJ2-7 | 15 | TRBV5-6
TGTGCCAGCAGTGCCACAGGGGAAGGGCCGTATGGCTACACCTTC | CASSATGEGPYGYTF | TRBD1 | once | TRBJ1-2 | 15 | TRBV6-6
TGTGCCAGCAGCTTGAACGGAGAGTACAATGAGCAGTTCTTC | CASSLNGEYNEQFF | . | . | TRBJ2-1 | 14 | TRBV7-3
TGTGCCAGCAGTGCTGGGACAGGGGTAGGCTACACCTTC | CASSAGTGVGYTF | TRBD1 | . | TRBJ1-2 | 13 | TRBV6-1
TGTGCCAGCAGCATACTTGGGACAGAAGCTTTCTTT | CASSILGTEAFF | . | . | TRBJ1-1 | 12 | TRBV7-8
TGTGCCAGCAGATCAAAGGACAGATTGAACACTGAAGCTTTCTTT | CASRSKDRLNTEAFF | . | . | TRBJ1-1 | 15 | TRBV7-9
TGCGCCAGCAGCTTTGATACAGGGATCACTGAAGCTTTCTTT | CASSFDTGITEAFF | . | . | TRBJ1-1 | 14 | TRBV5-1
TGTGCCATCAGTGATCCGACACGAACAGGCTACACCTTC | CAISDPTRTGYTF | . | . | TRBJ1-2 | 13 | TRBV10-3
TGCGCCAGCAGCCCCGGAGCCGGGACACATGTTGAAAAACTGTTTTTT | CASSPGAGTHVEKLFF | . | once | TRBJ1-4 | 16 | TRBV5-1
TGTGCCAGTAGTATAGAGGGACTTACAGATACGCAGTATTTT | CASSIEGLTDTQYF | . | . | TRBJ2-3 | 14 | TRBV19
TGTGCCAGCAGGCAGGGTGTTGAGGCTTTCTTT | CASRQGVEAFF | . | medium-sized | TRBJ1-1 | 11 | TRBV2
TGTGCCAGCGGAGGACAGGGGGCCTTGGATACGCAGTATTTT | CASGGQGALDTQYF | TRBD1 | . | TRBJ2-3 | 14 | TRBV2
TGTGCCAGCAGTGTTGGGACAGGGGGTTCACCCCTCCACTTT | CASSVGTGGSPLHF | TRBD1 | . | TRBJ1-6 | 14 | TRBV6-1
TGTGCCAGTAGTAAGGGAGTGGGGGGAGATCAACGGACAGAGACCCAGTACTTC | CASSKGVGGDQRTETQYF | . | few | TRBJ2-5 | 18 | TRBV19
TGTGCCAGCGGGGCTAGCGGGAGCACAGATACGCAGTATTTT | CASGASGSTDTQYF | TRBD2 | . | TRBJ2-3 | 14 | TRBV6-5
TGTGCCAGCAGTGTATCGGGGGGGAACACTGAAGCTTTCTTT | CASSVSGGNTEAFF | . | . | TRBJ1-1 | 14 | TRBV2
TGTGCCAGCAGCTTGTGGCAAGGACTTGGCTACACCTTC | CASSLWQGLGYTF | . | once | TRBJ1-2 | 13 | TRBV7-9
TGTGCCAGCAGCCCTTGGGACAGATTCATGAACACTGAAGCTTTCTTT | CASSPWDRFMNTEAFF | TRBD1 | few | TRBJ1-1 | 16 | TRBV7-9
TGTGCCAGCAGCTTAATCCAGGGGGGATACGAGCAGTACTTC | CASSLIQGGYEQYF | . | . | TRBJ2-7 | 14 | TRBV7-9
TGTGCCAGTGGCGAGGAAAGTCATAGCACAGATACGCAGTATTTT | CASGEESHSTDTQYF | . | . | TRBJ2-3 | 15 | TRBV4-2
TGCGCCAGCAGCCAAGGGACAGGGGGCGGCTCTGGAAACACCATATATTTT | CASSQGTGGGSGNTIYF | TRBD1 | . | TRBJ1-3 | 17 | TRBV4-1
TGTGCCATTCATAGGGGGAGCGAGAGAGATACGCAGTATTTT | CAIHRGSERDTQYF | . | . | TRBJ2-3 | 14 | TRBV6-6
TGTGCCAGCACCCAGCAGGGGGCTGGAAACACCATATATTTT | CASTQQGAGNTIYF | TRBD1 | once | TRBJ1-3 | 14 | TRBV2
TGCGCCAGCAGCTTACAGGGAGATACGCAGTATTTT | CASSLQGDTQYF | . | . | TRBJ2-3 | 12 | TRBV5-1
TGTGCCAGCAGCTTAGATTATACTAGCACAGATACGCAGTATTTT | CASSLDYTSTDTQYF | . | . | TRBJ2-3 | 15 | TRBV7-2
TGTGCCAGCAGCCAAGATTGGGCGGGCTCTGATCAGCCCCAGCATTTT | CASSQDWAGSDQPQHF | . | few | TRBJ1-5 | 16 | TRBV4-2
TGCGCCAGCAGCCTCTCTCCCATCGGCAATGAGCAGTTCTTC | CASSLSPIGNEQFF | . | few | TRBJ2-1 | 14 | TRBV4-1
TGTGCCAGCAGCACGACAGGGACTGAAAACATTCAGTACTTC | CASSTTGTENIQYF | . | few | TRBJ2-4 | 14 | TRBV5-4
TGTGCCAGCAGTGAAGACAGGGGGCGAGAGCAGTTCTTC | CASSEDRGREQFF | TRBD1 | . | TRBJ2-1 | 13 | TRBV6-1
TGTGCCAGCAGTGAAGACCCGGCCTACAATGAGCAGTTCTTC | CASSEDPAYNEQFF | . | few | TRBJ2-1 | 14 | TRBV2
TGCGCCAGCAGATCTACAGGGGTCCAAGAGACCCAGTACTTC | CASRSTGVQETQYF | TRBD1 | . | TRBJ2-5 | 14 | TRBV5-1
TGTGCCAGCAGCTTAGCAGGGTCTGAAGCTTTCTTT | CASSLAGSEAFF | . | few | TRBJ1-1 | 12 | TRBV11-2
TGCGCCAGCAGTCAATCGAGGACAAGTTCTTTTAGGACAGATACGCAGTATTTT | CASSQSRTSSFRTDTQYF | . | . | TRBJ2-3 | 18 | TRBV23-1
TGCGCCAGCACCCTACAGAGTTACACAGATACGCAGTATTTT | CASTLQSYTDTQYF | . | . | TRBJ2-3 | 14 | TRBV5-1
TGCGCCAGCAGGGGGAGGGATACGCAGTATTTT | CASRGRDTQYF | . | . | TRBJ2-3 | 11 | TRBV5-1
TGTGCCAGCAGCTCCTATCAGGGACTAGCGGGGGCCGGGGAGACCCAGTACTTC | CASSSYQGLAGAGETQYF | TRBD2 | few | TRBJ2-5 | 18 | TRBV5-6
TGTGCCTGGAGTGTGGGTGGGGGGGGCAATCAGCCCCAGCATTTT | CAWSVGGGGNQPQHF | . | . | TRBJ1-5 | 15 | TRBV30
TGTGCCAGCAGCTTAAGGGCCAGGGGCTACGAGCAGTACTTC | CASSLRARGYEQYF | . | . | TRBJ2-7 | 14 | TRBV7-3
TGTGCCAGCAGCACGCGCTCCGGGACAAGTGGCGAGCAGTACTTC | CASSTRSGTSGEQYF | . | . | TRBJ2-7 | 15 | TRBV14
TGTGCCAGCAGCGTGGGACTAGCGGGGGGATCCCCCCACGAGCAGTACTTC | CASSVGLAGGSPHEQYF | TRBD2 | . | TRBJ2-7 | 17 | TRBV9
TGTGCCAGCAGACCCGGCGGACTTAACTATGGCTACACCTTC | CASRPGGLNYGYTF | . | . | TRBJ1-2 | 14 | TRBV6-1
TGTGCCAGTATCCGGACAGGGGCGGGTTCTGAAGCTTTCTTT | CASIRTGAGSEAFF | TRBD1 | . | TRBJ1-1 | 14 | TRBV19
TGTGCCAGCTCACCAGGGATAGCGGGGTCCAATGAGCAGTTCTTC | CASSPGIAGSNEQFF | TRBD2 | few | TRBJ2-1 | 15 | TRBV18
TGCGCCAGCAGTCGTAGGCTAGCGGGTTACTACGAGCAGTACTTC | CASSRRLAGYYEQYF | TRBD2 | . | TRBJ2-7 | 15 | TRBV4-1
TGCGCCAGCAGCTTGGGGACAAGTAAGGACACCATATATTTT | CASSLGTSKDTIYF | . | . | TRBJ1-3 | 14 | TRBV5-1
TGTGCCAGCAGTTACGCAATTTCGCGGGAGCAGTACTTC | CASSYAISREQYF | . | . | TRBJ2-7 | 13 | TRBV6-5
TGCGCCAGCAGCCCCTCCGTCCTCCCCACTATGAACACTGAAGCTTTCTTT | CASSPSVLPTMNTEAFF | . | . | TRBJ1-1 | 17 | TRBV4-1
TGTGCCAGCTGTCGGGGGGACACTGAAGCTTTCTTT | CASCRGDTEAFF | . | once | TRBJ1-1 | 12 | TRBV19
TGCGCCAGCAGCTTGACAGAAGATACGCAGTATTTT | CASSLTEDTQYF | . | . | TRBJ2-3 | 12 | TRBV5-1